This TCR beta chain stems from a study of OX40 agonist ivuxolimab in advanced cancers. The overall study: The drug used for patients, ivuxolimab, was an agonistic anti-OX40 (CD134) antibody. Two cutaneous melanoma patients and one hepatocellular carcinoma patient, three in all, had partial responses.

V dropped 4 bases and J dropped 2; count of bases not matched to a gene: 14. Germline V lookup: CDR1 SGHRS, CDR2 YFSETQ. The CDR3 is 19 residues long. This clone was recorded only once. As yet, its antigen is unknown. Generated by immunoSEQ multiplex PCR, the TCRdb table keeps only in-frame clones and is missing some. The sample records around 98,000 clones, 70% to 90% being singletons. Researchers took blood at baseline, on cycle 4 day 1, and on cycle 7 day 1. Regarding the study as a whole: Expanded clones were, on average, more numerous among CD8+ T cells than CD4+.

The chain combines TRBV5-1 with TRBJ2-2; 10 nucleotides line up with TRBD1. The receptor's source is an adult with an advanced solid tumor such as melanoma, head and neck, liver or kidney cancer. The sample here was CD4+ or CD8+ T cells sorted from blood, taken in a trial of the OX40 agonist ivuxolimab. The CDR3 coding sequence is TGCGCCAGCAGCAGTAGCCGGGACAGGGGTATTCTAAACACCGGGGAGCTGTTTTTT. The encoded protein is CASSSSRDRGILNTGELFF.